One T cell receptor (beta chain) is described in this entry. Sequencing was performed with immunoSEQ multiplex PCR; in TCRdb, only in-frame clones are kept and a portion is missing. The sample includes some 140,000 clones, 85% to 90% of them seen just once. This record belongs to a study of T cell responses to AZD1222 COVID-19 vaccine. V lost 6 bases to trimming and J lost 4 bases; unmatched junction nucleotides: 8. The CDR3 is 14 amino acids. Germline V lookup: CDR1 SGHNT, CDR2 YYREEE (reference sequence). The specimen was peripheral blood, collected on day 0 of AZD1222 vaccination. This rearrangement joins TRBV5-4 to TRBJ1-1; TRBD1 aligns across 8 bases. The sequence was obtained from an adult in good health. CDR3 residues: CASIRQGSATEAFF. The CDR3 DNA reads as TGTGCCAGCATCAGACAGGGGTCTGCCACTGAAGCTTTCTTT.